This is a list of T cell receptor beta chains from one sample in a study of OX40 agonist ivuxolimab in advanced cancers. Generated by immunoSEQ multiplex PCR, the TCRdb table keeps only in-frame clones and is missing some. Here the sample spans 60,000 to 70,000 clones, roughly 87% being singletons. This specimen consisted of CD4+ or CD8+ T cells sorted from blood, obtained in a trial of the OX40 agonist ivuxolimab. The source is an adult with an advanced solid tumor such as melanoma, head and neck, liver or kidney cancer. Both conserved end residues are part of each CDR3. The D gene is left open where the match is weak. The listing skips clone size in some rows; elsewhere it reads once, few, many or a size class.

size	D	J	V	DNA	CDR3
-	-	TRBJ2-2	TRBV19	TGTGCCAGTAGCCAGTCCGGCTCGGGGTTCGGGGAGCTGTTTTTT	CASSQSGSGFGELFF
-	-	TRBJ1-2	TRBV4-1	TGCGCCAGCAGCCAAGTCGTAGTAGATACCTATGGCTACACCTTC	CASSQVVVDTYGYTF
once	-	TRBJ1-5	TRBV5-1	TGCGCCAGCAGCTTGGACGGACGGCAAAATCAGCCCCAGCATTTT	CASSLDGRQNQPQHF
-	-	TRBJ1-4	TRBV7-9	TGTGCCAGCAGCCTCAACGGGGTCCCCGCAACTAATGAAAAACTGTTTTTT	CASSLNGVPATNEKLFF
-	TRBD2	TRBJ2-7	TRBV7-2	TGTGCCAGCAGCCCCCGCGGGAGGGGCGAGCAGTACTTC	CASSPRGRGEQYF
-	TRBD1	TRBJ1-1	TRBV28	TGTGCCACTACTACAGGGGTTGGGGAAGCTTTCTTT	CATTTGVGEAFF
-	-	TRBJ1-1	TRBV5-1	TGCGCCAGCAGCTTGGACAGTGGGATGAGCACTGAAGCTTTCTTT	CASSLDSGMSTEAFF
-	-	TRBJ2-7	TRBV28	TGTGCCAGCAGTTTATTGGGGGCAGGGAACCTCTACGAGCAGTACTTC	CASSLLGAGNLYEQYF
-	-	TRBJ2-5	TRBV28	TGTGCCAGCAGTTTCGATCAGGTACAAGAGACCCAGTACTTC	CASSFDQVQETQYF
-	-	TRBJ2-6	TRBV5-1	TGCGCCAGCAGCGTGCAGACTACCGGGGCCAACGTCCTGACTTTC	CASSVQTTGANVLTF
few	-	TRBJ1-5	TRBV2	TGTGCCAGCGGGAACCGAGGTCAGAGCAATCAGCCCCAGCATTTT	CASGNRGQSNQPQHF
-	-	TRBJ1-5	TRBV6-6	TGTGCCAGCAGTTACTCTAGCATTAATCAGCCCCAGCATTTT	CASSYSSINQPQHF
few	-	TRBJ1-2	TRBV9	TGTGCCAGCAGCGTAGTGGAGGGAAGTGGCTACACCTTC	CASSVVEGSGYTF
-	-	TRBJ1-1	TRBV19	TGTGCCAGTAGTATACCCGCGGGGCGCGGACACACTGAAGCTTTCTTT	CASSIPAGRGHTEAFF
-	TRBD1	TRBJ2-2	TRBV4-1	TGCGCCAGCAGCCAGGGTGGGACAGGGGGTCGCCCCGGGGAGCTGTTTTTT	CASSQGGTGGRPGELFF
few	-	TRBJ1-2	TRBV15	TGTGCCACCAGCAGAGATTCGGGAGGGAATAACGGCTACACCTTC	CATSRDSGGNNGYTF
-	-	TRBJ2-3	TRBV7-3	TGTGCCAGCAGCCCCTCACCGTGGGGGCATTACACAGATACGCAGTATTTT	CASSPSPWGHYTDTQYF
-	-	TRBJ2-5	TRBV21-1	TGTGCCAGCAGGAAGCCGCCTACGGGACAGGGCCACGAGACCCAGTACTTC	CASRKPPTGQGHETQYF
-	-	TRBJ2-7	TRBV5-4	TGTGCCAGCAGCTCTCCTAGCTCCTACGAGCAGTACTTC	CASSSPSSYEQYF